The clone carrying this T cell receptor (beta chain) has a handful of counts. What it binds is unknown. The entry originates in a study of shared clonotypes between healthy human individuals. Splitting the CD4+ cells yielded a CD45RA+ naive subset and a CD45RA-negative memory subset. Study-wide points: It was expected that sequencing depth would affect clonotype sharing among donors.

This CDR3 contains 13 residues. Germline CDR1 is LNHDA and CDR2 is SQIVND (reference sequence). The V end was cut by 4 bases, the J end by 7 bases, with 11 bases between. This was a deep-level run. Using immunoSEQ multiplex PCR, the repertoire was profiled, and TCRdb retains in-frame clones only, with some absent. Of over 2 million clones listed, 85% to 95% are singletons. Sequenced input: naive CD4+ T cells from PBMCs. As for subset: CD45RA+ positively selected. This chain links TRBV19 with TRBJ1-5; no firm D call. The receptor's source is a man between 18 and 29 years old in good health. Some clones in this sample may be carry-over from other donors' samples. CDR3 nucleotide sequence: TGTGCCAGTAGTACTCTCGGCTCCCAGCCCCAGCATTTT. It specifies CASSTLGSQPQHF.